This T cell receptor beta chain was captured in a study of cytomegalovirus exposure and HLA in healthy donors. Study outcomes and limitations: Sequencing depth across donors, presence/absence analyses assumed, was roughly uniform. Exclusion as indistinguishable affected some V segments, including TRBV6-2 and TRBV6-3.

With respect to this clone: Antigen unknown.

PCR used 60 Vbeta primers and 13 Jbeta primers. Generated by immunoSEQ multiplex PCR, the TCRdb table keeps only in-frame clones and is missing some. The data contain about 190,000 clones, 75% to 80% of them seen just once; the ten biggest clones take up 13% to 15%. The CDR3 is made up of 15 amino acids. V gave up 8 bases and J gave up 3 bases; unmatched junction bases: 12. CDR1 and CDR2 (germline): LNHDA, SQIVND (reference sequence). This chain links TRBV19 with TRBJ2-7; TRBD1 aligns across 8 bases. The sequence came from a young woman in good health and CMV-seropositive. The specimen was PBMCs. CDR3 nucleotides: TGTGCCAGTTCACCCCGGGACAGGTCTATCTACGAGCAGTACTTC. Translated, it gives CASSPRDRSIYEQYF.